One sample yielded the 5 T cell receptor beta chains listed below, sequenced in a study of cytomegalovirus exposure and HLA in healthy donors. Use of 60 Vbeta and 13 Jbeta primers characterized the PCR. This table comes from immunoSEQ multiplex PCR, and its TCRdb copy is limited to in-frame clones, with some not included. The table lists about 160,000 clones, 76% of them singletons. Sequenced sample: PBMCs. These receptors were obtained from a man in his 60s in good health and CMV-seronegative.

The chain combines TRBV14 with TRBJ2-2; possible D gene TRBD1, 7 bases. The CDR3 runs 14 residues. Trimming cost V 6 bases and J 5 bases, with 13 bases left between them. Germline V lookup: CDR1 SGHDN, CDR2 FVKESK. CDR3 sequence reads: CASSRQGGTGELFF. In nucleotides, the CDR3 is TGTGCCAGCAGTCGACAGGGAGGAACCGGGGAGCTGTTTTTT.

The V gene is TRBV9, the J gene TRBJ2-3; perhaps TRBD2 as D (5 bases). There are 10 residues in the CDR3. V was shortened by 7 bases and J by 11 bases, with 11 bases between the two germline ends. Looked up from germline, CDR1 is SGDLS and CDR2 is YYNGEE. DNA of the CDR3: TGTGCCAGCGACCGGGAAGGGCAGTATTTT. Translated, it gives CASDREGQYF.

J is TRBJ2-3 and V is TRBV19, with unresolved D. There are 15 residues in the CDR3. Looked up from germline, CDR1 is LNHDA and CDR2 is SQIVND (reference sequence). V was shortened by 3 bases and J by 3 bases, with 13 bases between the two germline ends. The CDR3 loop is CASSMGQATTDTQYF. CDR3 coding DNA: TGTGCCAGTAGTATGGGTCAGGCTACAACAGATACGCAGTATTTT.

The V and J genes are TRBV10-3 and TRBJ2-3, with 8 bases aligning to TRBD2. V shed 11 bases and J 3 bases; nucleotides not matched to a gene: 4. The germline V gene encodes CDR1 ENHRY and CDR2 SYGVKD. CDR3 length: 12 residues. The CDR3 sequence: CAVGLATDTQYF. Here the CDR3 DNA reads TGTGCCGTTGGACTAGCTACAGATACGCAGTATTTT.

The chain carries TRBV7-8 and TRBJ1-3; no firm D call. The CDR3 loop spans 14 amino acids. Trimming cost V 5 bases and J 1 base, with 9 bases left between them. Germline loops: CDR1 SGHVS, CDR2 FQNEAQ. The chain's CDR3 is CASSPQESGNTIYF. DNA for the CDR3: TGTGCCAGCAGCCCGCAGGAATCTGGAAACACCATATATTTT.